The T cell receptor beta chain under discussion was sequenced for a study of blood T cell repertoires in COVID-19. Study details: The origin of the acute and convalescent COVID-19 samples was the United States, Italy and Spain.

Generated by immunoSEQ multiplex PCR, the TCRdb table keeps only in-frame clones and is missing some. Counted here are 130,000 to 150,000 clones, roughly 84% occurring once; the ten biggest clones make up 5.8%. The receptor was isolated from a woman between 50 and 59 years old who had been exposed to COVID-19. Sequencing input: PBMCs or T cells enriched from blood (not recorded which).

Written as DNA, the CDR3 is TGTGCCAGCAGCTTAGACTCAGGGGGAAGCTCCTATAATTCACCCCTCCACTTT. It specifies CASSLDSGGSSYNSPLHF. The rearrangement uses TRBV7-2 and TRBJ1-6; TRBD1 matches 7 bases. CDR1 and CDR2 from the germline V gene are SGHTA and FQGNSA. This CDR3 spans 18 amino acids. V shed 1 base and J 0 bases; nucleotides not matched to a gene: 6.